This TCR beta chain appears in the sequencing data of a study of human T cells and chemical hapten exposure. Time point of the sample: patch test 3, about 24 weeks after DPC sensitization. Indicated treatment: therapeutic diphenylcyclopropenone sensitization with weekly scalp DPC. TCRdb redid the calling of the RACE reads with MiXCR, one entry per CDR3 protein. The sample contains tens of thousands of distinct CDR3 sequences, 9.9% of which appear only once. In its sample, this clonotype was seen a few times. Its antigen is unidentified. Regarding the study as a whole: Compared with pre-sensitization or healthy control sets, expanded TCRs clustered more.

Unmatched junction bases numbered 6, after V lost 5 bases and J lost 4 bases. This CDR3 has 15 residues. The V gene's germline CDR1 is SEHNR and CDR2 FQNEAQ (reference sequence). The chain uses TRBV7-9 and TRBJ2-7, with 12 bases that match TRBD1. This material consisted of whole blood, taken in connection with sensitization to the hapten diphenylcyclopropenone (DPC). This TCR came from a woman aged 40 to 50 with alopecia areata. Some clones in this sample may be carry-over from other donors' samples. CDR3 residues: CASSNRDRGHYEQYF. The CDR3 nucleotides read TGTGCCAGCAGCAACCGGGACAGGGGGCATTACGAGCAGTACTTC.